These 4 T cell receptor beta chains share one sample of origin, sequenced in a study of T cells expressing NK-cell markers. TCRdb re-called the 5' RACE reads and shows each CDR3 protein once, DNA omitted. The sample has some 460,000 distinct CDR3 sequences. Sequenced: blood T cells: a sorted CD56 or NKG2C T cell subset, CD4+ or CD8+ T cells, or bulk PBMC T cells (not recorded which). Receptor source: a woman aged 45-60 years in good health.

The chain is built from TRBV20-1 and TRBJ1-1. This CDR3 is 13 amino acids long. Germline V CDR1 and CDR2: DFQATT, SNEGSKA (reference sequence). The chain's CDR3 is CSARDSSGPEAFF.

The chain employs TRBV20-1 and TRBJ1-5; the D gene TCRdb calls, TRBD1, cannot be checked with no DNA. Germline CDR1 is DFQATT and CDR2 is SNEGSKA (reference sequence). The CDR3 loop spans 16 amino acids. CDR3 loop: CSAREWRQGGNQPQHF.

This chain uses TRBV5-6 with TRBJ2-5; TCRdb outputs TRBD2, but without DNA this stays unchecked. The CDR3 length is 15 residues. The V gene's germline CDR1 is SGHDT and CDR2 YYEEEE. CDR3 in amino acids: CASSLYGRDQETQYF.

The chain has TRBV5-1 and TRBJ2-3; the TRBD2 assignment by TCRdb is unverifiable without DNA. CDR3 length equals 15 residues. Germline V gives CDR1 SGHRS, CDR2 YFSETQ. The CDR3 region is CASRGDFRSTDTQYF.